The 10 T cell receptor beta chains below were found in one sample sequenced in a study of cytomegalovirus exposure and HLA in healthy donors. The PCR ran on 60 Vbeta and 13 Jbeta primers. Produced via immunoSEQ multiplex PCR; TCRdb's table is partial and in-frame only. The sample lists more than 150,000 clones, roughly four fifths occurring once. Sequenced input: PBMCs. The receptors shown here come from a man over 45 in good health and CMV-seronegative.

V is TRBV18 and J is TRBJ2-1; 9 nucleotides line up with TRBD2. This CDR3 is 15 amino acids long. The germline CDR1 and CDR2 sequences are KGHSH and LQKENI. Losses at the gene ends were 3 bases for V and 4 bases for J; bases not matched to a gene: 4. The CDR3 spells CASSPSGGTYNEQFF. The CDR3 nucleotides are TGTGCCAGCTCACCTAGCGGGGGTACGTACAATGAGCAGTTCTTC.

V is TRBV30 and J is TRBJ2-3; D unclear. V lost 4 bases and J 0 bases, leaving 14 bases between the germline ends. This CDR3 is built from 15 residues. Germline assignment: CDR1 GTSNPN and CDR2 SVGIG (reference sequence). CDR3: CAWTLMYGSTDTQYF. CDR3 in DNA: TGTGCCTGGACGCTCATGTACGGTAGCACAGATACGCAGTATTTT.

The chain employs TRBV18 and TRBJ1-1; weak D call: TRBD1 (6 bases). Deletions cut 3 bases from V and 5 bases from J, with 19 bases between. Germline V gene data show CDR1 as KGHSH and CDR2 as LQKENI. CDR3 length equals 16 residues. CDR3 DNA sequence: TGTGCCAGCTCACCCGTCCGAACAGGGAAGCAGACTGAAGCTTTCTTT. Its translation is CASSPVRTGKQTEAFF.

This chain links TRBV7-2 with TRBJ2-2; D uncertain. V lost 5 bases, J lost 4 bases, and 14 bases lay in between. Looked up from germline, CDR1 is SGHTA and CDR2 is FQGNSA. CDR3 length equals 15 residues. The CDR3 DNA reads TGTGCCAGCAGCCGCGGTCTGGTCACCACCGGGGAGCTGTTTTTT. This sequence encodes CASSRGLVTTGELFF.

This chain joins TRBV7-2 and TRBJ1-6; possible D gene TRBD1, 6 bases. V gave up 5 bases and J gave up 9 bases, with 14 bases separating them. Germline CDR1 SGHTA, CDR2 FQGNSA. The CDR3 spans 14 residues. This CDR3 reads CASSPQGIRSPLHF. The CDR3 nucleotides are TGTGCCAGCAGCCCTCAGGGGATACGTTCACCCCTCCACTTT.

The chain employs TRBV18 and TRBJ2-5; D is undetermined. With the DNA end fitting TRBJ2-7 better, the J assignment may be wrong. The CDR3 contains 13 residues. Germline V lookup: CDR1 KGHSH, CDR2 LQKENI. CDR3 sequence reads: CASSPPVSYEQYF. CDR3 nucleotide sequence: TGTGCCAGCTCACCACCCGTGAGCTACGAGCAGTACTTC.

This clone has only a few counts. The chain carries TRBV13 and TRBJ1-1, with D unresolved. The V end was cut by 1 base, the J end by 6 bases, with 12 bases between. Per germline, CDR1 PRHDT and CDR2 FYEKMQ (reference sequence). This CDR3 has 14 amino acids. The CDR3 nucleotides are TGTGCCAGCAGCTTAGAGGGAGGAACGGCTGAAGCTTTCTTT. Amino acid sequence: CASSLEGGTAEAFF.

The table lists this clone with a few counts. The chain carries TRBV4-3 and TRBJ1-2; D gene uncertain. The V end lost 0 bases, the J end lost 1 base, and 6 bases lay between the germline ends. Looked up from germline, CDR1 is LGHNA and CDR2 is YSLEER. The CDR3 loop spans 14 amino acids. The CDR3 region has the DNA TGCGCCAGCAGCCAAGAGCAGTTTAACTATGGCTACACCTTC. It yields the protein CASSQEQFNYGYTF.

This rearrangement joins TRBV6-6 to TRBJ2-3; perhaps TRBD2 as D (6 bases). Looked up from germline, CDR1 is MNHNY and CDR2 is SVGAGI (reference sequence). V was shortened by 8 bases and J by 0 bases, with 15 bases between the two germline ends. The CDR3 is 15 amino acids. CDR3 sequence reads: CASGDLAVSTDTQYF. The CDR3 nucleotides are TGTGCCAGCGGTGACTTAGCGGTCAGCACAGATACGCAGTATTTT.

This chain joins TRBV7-2 and TRBJ2-5, with D tentatively TRBD2 (6 bases). The CDR3 sequence is 15 residues long. Trimming left V 4 bases short and J 4 bases short, with 16 bases between. Germline CDR1 SGHTA, CDR2 FQGNSA. This chain's CDR3 is CASSSGSGVRETQYF. The DNA of the CDR3 is TGTGCCAGCAGCTCGGGATCGGGAGTCAGAGAGACCCAGTACTTC. Full variable domain (outside the CDR3, taken from reference TRBV7-2 and TRBJ2-5): GAGVSQSPSNKVTEKGKDVELRCDPISGHTALYWYRQSLGQGLEFLIYFQGNSAPDKSGLPSDRFSAERTGGSVSTLTIQRTQQEDSAVYLCASSSGSGVRETQYFGPGTRLLVL.